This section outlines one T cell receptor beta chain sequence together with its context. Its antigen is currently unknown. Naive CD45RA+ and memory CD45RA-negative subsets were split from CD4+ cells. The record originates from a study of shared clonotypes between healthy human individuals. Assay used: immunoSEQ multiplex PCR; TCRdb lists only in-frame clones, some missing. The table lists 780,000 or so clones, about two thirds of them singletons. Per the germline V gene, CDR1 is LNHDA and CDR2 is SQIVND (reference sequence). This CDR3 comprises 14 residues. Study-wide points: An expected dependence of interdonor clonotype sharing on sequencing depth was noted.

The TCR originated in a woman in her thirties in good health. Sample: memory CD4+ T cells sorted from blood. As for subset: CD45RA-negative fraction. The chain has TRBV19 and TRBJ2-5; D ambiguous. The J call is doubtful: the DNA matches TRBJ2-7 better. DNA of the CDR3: TGTGCCAGTAGCCAACACAGATCTAGCTACGAGCAGTACTTC. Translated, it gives CASSQHRSSYEQYF.